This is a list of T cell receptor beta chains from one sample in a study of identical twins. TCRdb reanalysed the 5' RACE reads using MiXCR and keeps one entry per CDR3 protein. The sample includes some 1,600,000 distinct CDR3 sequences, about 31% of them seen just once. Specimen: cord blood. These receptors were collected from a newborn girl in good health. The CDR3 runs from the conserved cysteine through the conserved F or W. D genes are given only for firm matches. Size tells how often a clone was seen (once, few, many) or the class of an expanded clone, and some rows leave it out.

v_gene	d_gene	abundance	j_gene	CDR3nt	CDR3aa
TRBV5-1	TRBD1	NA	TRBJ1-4	TGCGCCAGCAGCCCCCGGGACAGGGGGGACGAAAAACTGTTTTTT	CASSPRDRGDEKLFF
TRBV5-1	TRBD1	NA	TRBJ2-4	TGCGCCAGCAGCTTGAAACAGGGGGGCATTCAGTACTTC	CASSLKQGGIQYF
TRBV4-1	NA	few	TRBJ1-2	TGCGCCAGCAGCCACCAATCCTTGACAGCCGATGGCTACACCTTC	CASSHQSLTADGYTF
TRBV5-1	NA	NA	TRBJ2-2	TGCGCCAGCAGCTTGGGGAGTTGGGAGCTGTTTTTT	CASSLGSWELFF
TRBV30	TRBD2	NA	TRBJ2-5	TGTGCCTGGAGTAGTTCTAGCGGAGAGACCCAGTACTTC	CAWSSSSGETQYF
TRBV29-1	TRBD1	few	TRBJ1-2	TGCAGCGCCGGGCAGGGGGCGTTAAGCTACACCTTC	CSAGQGALSYTF
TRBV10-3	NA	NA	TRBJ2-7	TGTGCCATCAGTGATCGGAGGCCCCCTTACGAGCAGTACTTC	CAISDRRPPYEQYF
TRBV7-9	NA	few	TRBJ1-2	TGTGCCAGCAGCGGACGGCTTTTTAACTATGGCTACACCTTC	CASSGRLFNYGYTF
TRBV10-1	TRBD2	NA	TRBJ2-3	TGCGCCAGCAGTAGCGGGACTAGTGAGGCAGGTACGCAATATTTT	CASSSGTSEAGTQYF
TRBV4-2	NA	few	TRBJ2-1	TGTGCCAGCAGCCAAGGGTCGGGAGTCCTATCCTACAATGAGCAGTTCTTC	CASSQGSGVLSYNEQFF
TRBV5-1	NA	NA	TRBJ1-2	TGCGCCAGCAGCTTGGCCGCAGGGAAGGGCTACACCTTC	CASSLAAGKGYTF
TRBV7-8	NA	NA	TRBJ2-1	TGTGCCAGCAGCTTAGCGCCCAACTACAATGAGCAGTTCTTC	CASSLAPNYNEQFF
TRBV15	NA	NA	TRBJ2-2	TGTGCCACCAGCAGAGGGAGAGGAACCGGGGAGCTGTTTTTT	CATSRGRGTGELFF
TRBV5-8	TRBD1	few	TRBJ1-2	TGTGCCAGCAGCCTATTGGGACAGGGGGCTAACTATGGCTACACCTTC	CASSLLGQGANYGYTF
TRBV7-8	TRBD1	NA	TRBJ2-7	TGTGCCAGCAGCTTAGCGCCCGGACAGGGCTCGACCTACGAGCAGTACTTC	CASSLAPGQGSTYEQYF
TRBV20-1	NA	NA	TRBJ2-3	TGCAGTGTAAGCCCGGGACGGGGACGTGATACGCAGTATTTT	CSVSPGRGRDTQYF
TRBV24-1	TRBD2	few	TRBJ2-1	TGTGCCACCAGTGACCAAGTAGCGGGCTCCTACAATGAGCAGTTCTTC	CATSDQVAGSYNEQFF
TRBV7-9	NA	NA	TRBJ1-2	TGTGCCACCAGCTTAGCGGCCCCGTTTAACTATGGCTACACCTTC	CATSLAAPFNYGYTF
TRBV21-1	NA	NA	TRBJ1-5	TGTGCCAGCAGCCTGCGACAGGGGGAGCATTTT	CASSLRQGEHF
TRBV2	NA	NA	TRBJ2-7	TGTGCCAGCCTATGGGGGGCCTACGAGCAGTACTTC	CASLWGAYEQYF
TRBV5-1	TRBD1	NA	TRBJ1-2	TGCGCCAGCAGCGCCAGGGGGCAGCCTAACTATGGCTACACCTTC	CASSARGQPNYGYTF
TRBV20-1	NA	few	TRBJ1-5	TGCAGTGCTAGAGGAGGTATACAGCCCCAGCATTTT	CSARGGIQPQHF
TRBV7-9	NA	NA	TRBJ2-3	TGTGCCGGCAGCTTCAGGGATCGGGATACGCAGTATTTT	CAGSFRDRDTQYF
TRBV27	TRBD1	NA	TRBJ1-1	TGTGCCAGCAGTTCACCCCTTGGCAGGGGGTCTGAAGCTTTCTTT	CASSSPLGRGSEAFF
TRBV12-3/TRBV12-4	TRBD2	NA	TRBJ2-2	TGTGCCAGCAGTTTTGGACTAGCGGGAGGCGGGGAGCTGTTTTTT	CASSFGLAGGGELFF
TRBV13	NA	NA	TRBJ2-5	TGTGCCAGCAGCTTATTCGTAGGGAGGGGGCGGAAGAGCGAAGAGACCCAGTACTTC	CASSLFVGRGRKSEETQYF
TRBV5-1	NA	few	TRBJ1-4	TGCGCCAGCAGCTTGGAAGGGGCGCGGGGTGAAAAACTGTTTTTT	CASSLEGARGEKLFF
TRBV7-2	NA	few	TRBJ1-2	TGTGCCAGCAGCTTACAGGTCCGGGGGAAGACTAACTATGGCTACACCTTC	CASSLQVRGKTNYGYTF
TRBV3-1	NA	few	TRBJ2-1	TGTGCCAGCAGCCGACTAGTTGGGGCAAGGGATGAGCAGTTCTTC	CASSRLVGARDEQFF
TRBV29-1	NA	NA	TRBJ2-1	TGCAGCGTTGAGGTCTTATCGGCTGAGCAGTTCTTC	CSVEVLSAEQFF
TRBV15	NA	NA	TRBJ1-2	TGTGCCACCAGCAGAGGAGTCCAGCTTCAGGACTATGGCTACACCTTC	CATSRGVQLQDYGYTF
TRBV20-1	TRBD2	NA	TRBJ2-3	TGCAGTGCTCGGTCCGGGACTAGCGGGAGGGTAACGCAGTATTTT	CSARSGTSGRVTQYF
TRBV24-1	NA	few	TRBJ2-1	TGTGCCACCAGTGGTAGGAGGGCCGTCTACAATGAGCAGTTCTTC	CATSGRRAVYNEQFF
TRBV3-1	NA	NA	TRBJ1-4	TGTGCCAGCAGCCAGTCGACAGCGTTTAATGAAAAACTGTTTTTT	CASSQSTAFNEKLFF
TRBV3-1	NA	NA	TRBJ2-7	TGTGCCAGCAGCCAAGCAAGTCGCGAGCAGTACTTC	CASSQASREQYF
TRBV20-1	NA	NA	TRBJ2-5	TGCGGTGCTAGAGATGTAATAGGACAGCAAGAGACCCAGTACTTC	CGARDVIGQQETQYF
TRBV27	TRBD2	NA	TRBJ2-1	TGTGCCAGCAGTTTAATTCGCGGGACTAGCGGGGGGGGCCTCTTATACAATGAGCAGTTCTTC	CASSLIRGTSGGGLLYNEQFF
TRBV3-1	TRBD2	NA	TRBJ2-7	TGTGCCAGCAGCCAAGATGCTAGCGGGGGCGAGCAGTACTTC	CASSQDASGGEQYF
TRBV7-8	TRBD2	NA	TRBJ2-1	TGTGCCAGCAGCTCGCCGACTAGCGGGGGGGAATACAATGAGCAGTTCTTC	CASSSPTSGGEYNEQFF
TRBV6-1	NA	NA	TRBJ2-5	TGTGCCAGCAGAACCCAGACAGGGCGGGAGCAGTACTTC	CASRTQTGREQYF
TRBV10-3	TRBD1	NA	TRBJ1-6	TGTGCCATCAGTGAGTGCCTGGGACAGGGAGATTCACCCCTCCACTTT	CAISECLGQGDSPLHF
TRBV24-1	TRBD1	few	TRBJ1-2	TGTGCCACCAGTGGAGGGACAGGGTACGGCTACACCTTC	CATSGGTGYGYTF
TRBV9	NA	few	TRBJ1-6	TGTGCCAGCAGCGTAGCGGGGTATAATTCACCCCTCCACTTT	CASSVAGYNSPLHF
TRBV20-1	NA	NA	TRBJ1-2	TGCAGTGCTAGAGATTCTCCCCCATTTGGCTACACCTTC	CSARDSPPFGYTF
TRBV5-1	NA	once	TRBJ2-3	TGCGCCAGCAGCTTAGCCCCCCAAGTGACAGATACGCAGTATTTT	CASSLAPQVTDTQYF
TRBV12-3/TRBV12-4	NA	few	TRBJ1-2	TGTGCCAGCAGTTTACGGTTACACGCTAACTATGGCTACACCTTC	CASSLRLHANYGYTF
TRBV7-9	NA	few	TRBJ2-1	TGTGCCAGCAGCCAGCAAATTAGGGGGAGGTACAATGAGCAGTTCTTC	CASSQQIRGRYNEQFF
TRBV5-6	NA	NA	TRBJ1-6	TGTGCCAGCAGCTTTTGGGGGGCTCCTTCACCCCTCCACTTT	CASSFWGAPSPLHF
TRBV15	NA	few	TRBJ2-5	TGTGCCACCAGCAGAGTGAGGAAAGAGACCCAGTACTTC	CATSRVRKETQYF
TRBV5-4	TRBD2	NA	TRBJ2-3	TGTGCCAGCAGCTTGACCCCTAGCGGGGGGATTAGCACAGATACGCAGTATTTT	CASSLTPSGGISTDTQYF
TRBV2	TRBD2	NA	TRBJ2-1	TGTGCCAGCAGTGATCCGGTGGGGGAGGGCAGCTCCTACAATGAGCAGTTCTTC	CASSDPVGEGSSYNEQFF
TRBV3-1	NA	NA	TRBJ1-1	TGTGCCAGCGGCCCTGGACTGCCGAGGAGGAACACTGAAGCTTTCTTT	CASGPGLPRRNTEAFF
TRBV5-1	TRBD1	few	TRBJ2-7	TGCGCCAGCAGCCCAGGGGGCTCAGTCTACGAGCAGTACTTC	CASSPGGSVYEQYF
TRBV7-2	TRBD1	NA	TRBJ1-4	TGTGCCAGCAGCTTAAGGGGGGGGACAGCGATAGAACTGTTTTTT	CASSLRGGTAIELFF
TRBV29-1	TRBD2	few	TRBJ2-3	TGCAGCGTTGACCGAGCGGGAGCGACAGATACGCAGTATTTT	CSVDRAGATDTQYF
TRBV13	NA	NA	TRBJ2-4	TGTGCCAGCAGCTTCGGCGGGTTAGCCAAAAACATTCAGTACTTC	CASSFGGLAKNIQYF
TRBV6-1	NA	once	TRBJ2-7	TGTGCCAGCACCCCGGCCAACTCCTACGAGCAGTACTTC	CASTPANSYEQYF